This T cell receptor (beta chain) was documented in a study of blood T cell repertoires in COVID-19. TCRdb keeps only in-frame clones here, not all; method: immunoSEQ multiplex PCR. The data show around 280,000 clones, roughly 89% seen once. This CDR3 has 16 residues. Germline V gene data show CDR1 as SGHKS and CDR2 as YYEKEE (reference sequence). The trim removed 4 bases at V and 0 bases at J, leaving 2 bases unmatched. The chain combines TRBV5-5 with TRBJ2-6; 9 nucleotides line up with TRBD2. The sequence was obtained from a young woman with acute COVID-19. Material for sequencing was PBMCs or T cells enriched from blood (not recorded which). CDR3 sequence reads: CASSLSGSSGANVLTF. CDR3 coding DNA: TGTGCCAGCAGCCTTAGCGGGAGCTCTGGGGCCAACGTCCTGACTTTC.